The T cell receptor beta chain under discussion was sequenced for a study of Ad26.COV2.S vaccination and SARS-CoV-2 variants. Broader study findings: Total T cell responses were possibly underestimated by TCR breadth and depth analyses.

This clone appeared a few times. What it recognizes is unknown. Treatment specified: around 19 received Ad26.COV2.S at low or high dose, single or two shots; about 5 received placebo; per-sample allocation not given. Sampling was performed 63 days after the first vaccine or placebo injection. Boston supplied an adult donor aged 18-55 years. Produced via immunoSEQ multiplex PCR; TCRdb's table is partial and in-frame only. This table has 500,000 or so clones, 87% appearing once. This CDR3 is built from 18 residues. Germline V lookup: CDR1 SGHTA, CDR2 FQGNSA. With 5 bases clipped from V and 2 bases from J, the junction kept 17 bases outside the gene matches.

The material was peripheral blood, obtained in a trial of Ad26.COV2.S vaccine versus placebo. This TCR was recovered from a person aged 18-65 years who received the Ad26.COV2.S COVID-19 vaccine or a placebo. V is TRBV7-2 and J is TRBJ2-5; 7 bases map to TRBD2. The CDR3 DNA reads TGTGCCAGCAGCCTAGTGGGTCGGGCTAGCGGTTTTCAAGAGACCCAGTACTTC. Its translation: CASSLVGRASGFQETQYF.